The clone carrying this T cell receptor beta chain was found a few times. Its matching antigen is unknown. Treatment denoted: oral pan-JAK inhibitor, 5-10 mg twice daily. cDNA prepared by RNA extraction and subsequent reverse transcription served as the template for sequencing. Clones were read by immunoSEQ multiplex PCR, and TCRdb kept only the in-frame ones, dropping some. The sample consists of some 200,000 clones, 55% to 70% of them appearing once. The data belong to a study of CD8+ T cells in alopecia areata. Study background: Oral tofacitinib (5 to 10 mg twice daily) was administered to treated patients.

Per the germline V gene, CDR1 is MDHEN and CDR2 is SYDVKM. Trimming cost V 3 bases and J 7 bases, with 13 bases left between them. CDR3 size: 14 residues. Study results and limitations: During tofacitinib treatment, many expanded lesional clones remained in scalp and blood. With patients, TCR sharing proved less clear than in mice, a difference possibly related to HLA. Clonality in lesional scalp, especially alopecia totalis/universalis, exceeded that of normal scalp.

The source is a human donor with alopecia areata. V usage is TRBV28 and J usage is TRBJ2-1, with no clear D. The material was CD4+ T cells sorted from blood, obtained at week 4, from a patient treated with tofacitinib. CDR3 sequence: CASSFWAGENEQFF. The CDR3 DNA reads as TGTGCCAGCAGTTTTTGGGCAGGTGAGAATGAGCAGTTCTTC.